This T cell receptor beta chain was recorded in a study of T-cell memory formation after mild COVID-19 (dated by TCRdb to about 2021). Some background on the complete study: TCR sequence clusters from the two donors were found to be largely donor specific. Two young, previously healthy adult volunteers made up the cohort, one male and one female. In two donors, T-cell clones that expanded and contracted after mild COVID-19 were tracked by sequencing TCRalpha and TCRbeta repertoires over time.

What the study reported, not specific to this receptor: The study included only a couple of mild cases, and larger cohorts that include severe cases with pre-infection samples were judged to be necessary. The detection of some responding clones in pre-infection memory suggests that pre-existing cross-reactive memory T cells joined the SARS-CoV-2 response. Contracting CD4+ clones turned up mainly in the CM and EM memory subsets, whereas EMRA was where CD8+ clones were enriched. Balanced CD4/CD8 phenotypes were observed for clones contracting from day 15 to 85, whereas a bias towards CD4+ was observed for a second wave of clones expanding from day 15 to 37. SARS-CoV-2 specificity of the second-wave clones peaking on day 37 was not confirmed.

Sequencing took place on an Illumina NovaSeq 6000. TCRalpha and TCRbeta cDNA libraries were constructed by 5'RACE with constant-segment primers, with sample barcodes and unique molecular identifiers being introduced. RNA was extracted from every sample with Trizol reagent. Libraries were amplified in two PCR steps, with a second sample barcode and Illumina TruSeq adapters added in the second step. Sequencing of libraries was performed on an Illumina NovaSeq with 2 x 150 bp paired-end reads. As for how the authors treated the data: With migec v1.2.7, reads were demultiplexed and then collapsed into UMI-guided consensus sequences. Using mixcr v2.1.11, the UMI consensuses were aligned to TRA and TRB V and J templates and assembled into clonotypes. Expanded or contracted clonotypes were those called significant by both edgeR and NoisET, with noise models trained on biological replicates. For edgeR calls, a false discovery rate-adjusted p below 0.01 and a log2 fold-change threshold of 1 were applied. PCA with hierarchical clustering of max-normalized trajectories of the 1000 most abundant clonotypes was used as exploratory dynamics analysis. Separately sequenced CD4+ and CD8+ repertoires were used to assign the CD4 or CD8 phenotype of responding clones. TCRdb took the public reads, trimmed them with fastp at Q25, ran MiXCR for clone calling and kept in-frame beta chains. One record per CDR3 amino acid sequence lists the most common genes and DNA. TCRdb, not the original authors, processed these V and J calls. The sample records 250,000 or so distinct CDR3 sequences, 7.5% to 10% of which are singletons. The biggest ten clones account for 22% of the sample.

Counted from cysteine to phenylalanine, this CDR3 has 13 amino acids. Kept here is only the CDR3 DNA, which spans 39 bases and is read in frame from base 1. V and J are truncated by 5 bases and 9 bases respectively, leaving an intervening sequence of 14 bases. CDR1 SEHNR and CDR2 FQNEAQ are derived from the germline V gene (reference sequence). This clonotype was seen repeatedly, ten times or more. Its target antigen remains unknown. The record has no base qualities; no much larger clone is one base away. PBMCs were isolated by Ficoll-Paque density gradient centrifugation. The chain joins TRBV7-9 to TRBJ2-1; no confident D gene assignment can be made. The clonotype originates from a young man who had mild COVID-19 (a few samples of this study predate the infection). The sample titles of this study are shuffled in the database, so cell type and time point are left out; the donor was told from shared clones. Sequenced input: PBMCs or a T cell subset sorted from them (not recorded which). The sequence in DNA is TGTGCCAGCAGCGCCGACTCATTTGGTGAGCAGTTCTTC. Its translation is CASSADSFGEQFF.